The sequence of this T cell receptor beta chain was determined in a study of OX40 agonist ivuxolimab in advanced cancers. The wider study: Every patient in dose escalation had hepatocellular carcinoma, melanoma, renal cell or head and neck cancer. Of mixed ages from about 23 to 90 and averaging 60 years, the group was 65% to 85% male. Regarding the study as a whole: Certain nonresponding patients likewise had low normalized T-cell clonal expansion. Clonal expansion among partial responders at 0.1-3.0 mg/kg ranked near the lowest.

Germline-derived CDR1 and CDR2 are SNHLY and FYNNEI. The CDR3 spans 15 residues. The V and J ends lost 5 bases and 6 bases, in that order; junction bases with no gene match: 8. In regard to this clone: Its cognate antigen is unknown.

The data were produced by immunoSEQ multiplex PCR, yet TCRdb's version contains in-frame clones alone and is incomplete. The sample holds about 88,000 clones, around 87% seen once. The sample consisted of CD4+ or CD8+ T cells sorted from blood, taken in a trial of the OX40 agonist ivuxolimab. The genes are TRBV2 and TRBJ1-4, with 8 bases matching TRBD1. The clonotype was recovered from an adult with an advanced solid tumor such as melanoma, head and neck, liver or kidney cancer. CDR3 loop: CASSWSQGADEKLFF. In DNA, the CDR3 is TGTGCCAGCAGTTGGTCGCAGGGGGCGGATGAAAAACTGTTTTTT.